This T cell receptor beta chain was recovered during a study of OX40 agonist ivuxolimab in advanced cancers. On the study more broadly: The study treated patients with ivuxolimab, an agonistic anti-OX40 (CD134) antibody.

Blood draws occurred at baseline, cycle 4 day 1, and cycle 7 day 1. Study-wide results and limits: Researchers did not determine the expanded peripheral T cells' antigen specificity. Both blood CD4+ and CD8+ T cells showed clonal growth by week 6 at 0.1 to 3.0 mg/kg.

Concerning this clone itself: What it binds is unknown.

Sequencing used immunoSEQ multiplex PCR; TCRdb keeps in-frame clones, though not all of them. Found here are 90,000 or so clones, about 91% of them singletons; the top ten hold roughly 0.33%. Germline V gene sequence: CDR1 SGHRS, CDR2 YFSETQ. CDR3 length: 15 amino acids. V was trimmed by 3 bases and J by 4 bases, leaving 13 bases between them. The clonotype originates from an adult with an advanced solid tumor such as melanoma, head and neck, liver or kidney cancer. This chain joins TRBV5-1 and TRBJ1-4; weak D call: TRBD1 (6 bases). Sequenced material: CD4+ or CD8+ T cells sorted from blood, taken in a trial of the OX40 agonist ivuxolimab. CDR3 DNA sequence: TGCGCCAGCAGCTCACAGGGATCGGGTAATGAAAAACTGTTTTTT. The encoded protein is CASSSQGSGNEKLFF.